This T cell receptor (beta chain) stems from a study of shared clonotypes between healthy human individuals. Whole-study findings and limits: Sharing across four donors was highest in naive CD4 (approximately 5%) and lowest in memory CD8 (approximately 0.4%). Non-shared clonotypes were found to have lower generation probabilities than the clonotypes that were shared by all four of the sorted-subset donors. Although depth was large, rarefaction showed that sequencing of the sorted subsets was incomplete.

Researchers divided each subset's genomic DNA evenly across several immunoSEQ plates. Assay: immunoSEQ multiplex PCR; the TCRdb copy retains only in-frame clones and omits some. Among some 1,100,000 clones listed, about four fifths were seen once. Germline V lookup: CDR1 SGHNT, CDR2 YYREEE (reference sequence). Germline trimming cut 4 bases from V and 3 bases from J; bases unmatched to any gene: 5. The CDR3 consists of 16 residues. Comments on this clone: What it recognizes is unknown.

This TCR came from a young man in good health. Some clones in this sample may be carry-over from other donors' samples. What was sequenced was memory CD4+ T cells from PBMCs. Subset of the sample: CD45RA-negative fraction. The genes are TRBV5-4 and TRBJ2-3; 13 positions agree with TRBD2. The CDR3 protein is CASSLKTSGRTDTQYF. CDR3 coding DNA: TGTGCCAGCAGCCTAAAGACTAGCGGGAGGACAGATACGCAGTATTTT.